One sample yielded the 14 T cell receptor beta chains listed below, sequenced in a study of T-cell memory formation after mild COVID-19. From the 5' RACE reads, TCRdb called clonotypes with MiXCR, one entry per CDR3 protein. The table shows around 130,000 distinct CDR3 sequences, with about 16% occurring only once. Sequenced material: PBMCs or a T cell subset sorted from them (not recorded which). These receptor sequences come from an adult woman who had mild COVID-19 (a few samples of this study predate the infection). Cell type and time point are not known.

V and J are TRBV7-6 and TRBJ1-1; D remains ambiguous. The germline CDR1 and CDR2 sequences are SGHVS and FNYEAQ. Trimming stripped 4 bases from V and 4 bases from J, with 19 bases between. The length of the CDR3 is 16 residues. The CDR3 loop is CASSYRTLGESTEAFF. CDR3 bases: TGTGCCAGCAGCTATAGAACCCTCGGGGAAAGCACTGAAGCTTTCTTT. The whole variable domain, remainder taken from reference TRBV7-6 and TRBJ1-1, is GAGVSQSPRYKVTKRGQDVALRCDPISGHVSLYWYRQALGQGPEFLTYFNYEAQQDKSGLPNDRFSAERPEGSISTLTIQRTEQRDSAMYRCASSYRTLGESTEAFFGQGTRLTVV.

This clonotype was seen a few times. V and J are TRBV6-5 and TRBJ2-1; possibly TRBD2 for D (6 bases). The ends were cut back, 0 bases at V and 0 bases at J, with 12 bases in the middle. This CDR3 has 17 residues. The germline V gene has CDR1 MNHEY and CDR2 SVGAGI. The CDR3 nucleotides are TGTGCCAGCAGTTACTCGAAACGGGACTTCTCCTACAATGAGCAGTTCTTC. It translates to CASSYSKRDFSYNEQFF.

This clonotype was seen a handful of times. This rearrangement joins TRBV7-8 to TRBJ2-3; 7 positions match TRBD2. Trimming cost V 3 bases and J 5 bases; bases outside gene matches: 5. This CDR3 comprises 14 residues. From germline, CDR1 is SGHVS and CDR2 FQNEAQ. CDR3 nucleotide sequence: TGTGCCAGCAGCTTGGCGGGAGTGTTAGATACGCAGTATTTT. This gives the protein CASSLAGVLDTQYF. The variable domain in full, with the rest retrieved from reference TRBV7-8 and TRBJ2-3, is GAGVSQSPRYKVAKRGQDVALRCDPISGHVSLFWYQQALGQGPEFLTYFQNEAQLDKSGLPSDRFFAERPEGSVSTLKIQRTQQEDSAVYLCASSLAGVLDTQYFGPGTRLTVL.

The DNA of the CDR3 is TGTGCCAGCAGCTTAGAGGGGGGGACCTACGAGCAGTACTTC. Amino acid sequence: CASSLEGGTYEQYF. The chain employs TRBV7-6 and TRBJ2-7; weak D call: TRBD2 (7 bases). V lost 1 base, J lost 2 bases, and 9 bases lay in between. The germline V gene encodes CDR1 SGHVS and CDR2 FNYEAQ. The CDR3 spans 14 residues.

The genes are TRBV6-6 and TRBJ2-7, with TRBD2 identical over 9 bases. Trimming at V came to 8 bases and at J to 0 bases, leaving 2 bases not matched to a gene. Germline V gene data show CDR1 as MNHNY and CDR2 as SVGAGI (reference sequence). The CDR3 runs to 13 residues. The CDR3 DNA follows: TGTGCCAGCCAGCGGGGGGACTCCTACGAGCAGTACTTC. It translates to CASQRGDSYEQYF.

This clonotype was counted a few times. This rearrangement joins TRBV12-3 or TRBV12-4 to TRBJ2-7; a weak D match, TRBD2 (6 bases). The CDR3 has 16 residues. V lost 3 bases, J lost 3 bases, and 18 bases lay in between. The CDR3 loop reads CASSLHEFAGRYEQYF. DNA of the CDR3: TGTGCCAGCAGTTTGCATGAGTTTGCGGGACGCTACGAGCAGTACTTC.

The table lists this clonotype with a few counts. This chain joins TRBV21-1 and TRBJ2-3; no check of the table's D call, TRBD1, against the DNA was made. TRBV21-1 is a recognized pseudogene. The CDR3 has 13 amino acids. CDR3 DNA: TGTGCCAGCAGCAAAACCCCCCGGGATACGCAGTATTTT. This gives the protein CASSKTPRDTQYF.

This clonotype was seen a handful of times. This chain links TRBV12-3 or TRBV12-4 with TRBJ2-7; TRBD1 agrees at 10 bases. The CDR3 has 15 residues. The ends lost 6 bases at V and 2 bases at J; junction bases unmatched: 7. The CDR3 sequence is CASSPQTGGTYEQYF. The CDR3, as DNA: TGTGCCAGCAGCCCCCAGACAGGGGGCACCTACGAGCAGTACTTC.

This clonotype was seen more than once but under ten times. The chain combines TRBV3-1 with TRBJ2-7; D possibly corresponds to TRBD2 (5 bases). The V and J ends lost 4 bases and 2 bases respectively, with 15 bases between them. CDR1 and CDR2 from the germline V gene are LGHDT and YNNKEL (reference sequence). The CDR3 sequence is 15 residues long. The DNA for the CDR3 is TGTGCCAGCAGCCCGCGTAGAAGGGAGACCTACGAGCAGTACTTC. The encoded protein is CASSPRRRETYEQYF.

V usage is TRBV11-3 and J usage is TRBJ1-2; 7 nucleotides agree with TRBD1. The CDR3 contains 13 residues. The germline gives CDR1 SGHNT, CDR2 YENEEA. The ends lost 3 bases at V and 6 bases at J; junction bases unmatched: 4. The CDR3 DNA is TGTGCCAGCAGCTTTCGACAGGGTCATGGCTACACCTTC. It yields the protein CASSFRQGHGYTF.

The chain recombines TRBV12-3 or TRBV12-4 with TRBJ1-2, with D hard to call. Trimming removed 6 bases at V and 1 base at J, with 15 bases between. The CDR3 covers 15 residues. The DNA of the CDR3 is TGTGCCAGCAGCCCCCCCCGCTGGGTTAACTATGGCTACACCTTC. Its translation is CASSPPRWVNYGYTF.

The chain recombines TRBV7-9 with TRBJ2-7; D is unclear. Germline CDR1 and CDR2: SEHNR and FQNEAQ (reference sequence). This CDR3 is 15 amino acids long. The V end lost 1 base, the J end lost 5 bases, and 15 bases lay between the germline ends. The CDR3 here is CASSLEARGSNEQYF. The DNA of the CDR3 is TGTGCCAGCAGCTTAGAAGCTCGTGGGTCCAACGAGCAGTACTTC.

This clonotype was detected a few times. The rearrangement links TRBV4-1 to TRBJ2-1; weak D call: TRBD1 (6 bases). CDR3 length equals 15 residues. The ends were cut back, 0 bases at V and 3 bases at J, with 9 bases in the middle. Germline lookup yields CDR1 MGHRA and CDR2 YSYEKL. The CDR3 nucleotides are TGCGCCAGCAGCCAAGATGCGGACAGCTACAATGAGCAGTTCTTC. It translates to CASSQDADSYNEQFF.

The chain has TRBV25-1 and TRBJ2-7; TRBD1 agrees at 10 bases. Germline values: CDR1 MGHDK, CDR2 SYGVNS. J lost 3 bases, V lost 8 bases, and 10 bases had no gene match. The CDR3 extends over 15 amino acids. The CDR3 reads CASGDRGRFGYEQYF. Written as DNA, the CDR3 is TGTGCCAGCGGCGACAGGGGGCGATTCGGCTACGAGCAGTACTTC.